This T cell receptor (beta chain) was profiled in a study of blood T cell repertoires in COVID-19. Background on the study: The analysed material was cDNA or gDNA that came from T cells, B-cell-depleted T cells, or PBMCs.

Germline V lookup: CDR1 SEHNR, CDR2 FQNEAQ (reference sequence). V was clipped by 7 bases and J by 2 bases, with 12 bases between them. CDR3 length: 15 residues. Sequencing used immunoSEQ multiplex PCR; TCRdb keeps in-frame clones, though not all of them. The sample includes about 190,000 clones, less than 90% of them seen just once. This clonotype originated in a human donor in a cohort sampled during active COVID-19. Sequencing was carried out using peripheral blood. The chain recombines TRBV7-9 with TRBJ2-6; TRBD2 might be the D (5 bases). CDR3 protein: CASTAKGAGANVLTF. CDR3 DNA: TGTGCCAGCACCGCCAAGGGAGCTGGGGCCAACGTCCTGACTTTC.